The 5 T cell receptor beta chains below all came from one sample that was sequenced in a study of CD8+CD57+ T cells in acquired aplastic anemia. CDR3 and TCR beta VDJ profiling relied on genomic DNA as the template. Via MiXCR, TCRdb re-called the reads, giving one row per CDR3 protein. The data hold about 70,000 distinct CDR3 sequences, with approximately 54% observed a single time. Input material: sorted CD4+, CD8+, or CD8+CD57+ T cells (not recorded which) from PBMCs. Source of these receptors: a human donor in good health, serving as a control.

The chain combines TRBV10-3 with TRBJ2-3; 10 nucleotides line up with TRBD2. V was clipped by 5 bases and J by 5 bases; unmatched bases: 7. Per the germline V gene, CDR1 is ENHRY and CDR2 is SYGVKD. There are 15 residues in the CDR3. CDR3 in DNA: TGTGCCATCAGTACCGGACTAGCGGCGGTAGATACGCAGTATTTT. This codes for CAISTGLAAVDTQYF.

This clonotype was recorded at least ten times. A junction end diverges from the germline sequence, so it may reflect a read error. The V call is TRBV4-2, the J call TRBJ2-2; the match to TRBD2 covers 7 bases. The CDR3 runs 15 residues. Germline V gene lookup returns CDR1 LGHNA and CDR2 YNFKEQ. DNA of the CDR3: TGTGCCAGCGGCCAAGATCGCGGGGGAGGCGGGGAGCTGTTTTTT. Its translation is CASGQDRGGGGELFF.

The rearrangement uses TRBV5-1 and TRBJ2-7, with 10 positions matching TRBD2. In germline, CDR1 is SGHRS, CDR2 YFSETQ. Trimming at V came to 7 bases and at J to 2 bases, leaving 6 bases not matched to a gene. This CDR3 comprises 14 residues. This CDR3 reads CASRNLAGAYEQYF. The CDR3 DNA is TGCGCCAGCCGAAACCTAGCGGGAGCCTACGAGCAGTACTTC.

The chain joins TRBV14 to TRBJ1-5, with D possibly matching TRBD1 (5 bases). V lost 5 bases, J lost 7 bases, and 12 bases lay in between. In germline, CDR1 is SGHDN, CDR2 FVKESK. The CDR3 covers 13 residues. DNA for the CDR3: TGTGCCAGCAGCAAGGGGCCAGGGCAGCCCCAGCATTTT. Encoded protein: CASSKGPGQPQHF.

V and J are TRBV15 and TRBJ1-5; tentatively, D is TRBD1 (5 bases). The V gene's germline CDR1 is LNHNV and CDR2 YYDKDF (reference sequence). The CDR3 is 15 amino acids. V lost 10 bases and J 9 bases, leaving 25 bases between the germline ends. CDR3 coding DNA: TGTGCCAGCAGGGACGCGGCTCGGGGTCGGTGGCCCCAGCATTTT. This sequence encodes CASRDAARGRWPQHF. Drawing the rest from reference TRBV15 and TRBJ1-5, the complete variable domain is DAMVIQNPRYQVTQFGKPVTLSCSQTLNHNVMYWYQQKSSQAPKLLFHYYDKDFNNEADTPDNFQSRRPNTSFCFLDIRSPGLGDTAMYLCASRDAARGRWPQHFGDGTRLSIL.